This T cell receptor (beta chain) derives from a study of T cell clusters in autoimmune cytopenias. TRB was amplified by touch-down multiplex PCR, primer pools A and B combined. TCRdb derives one entry per CDR3 protein from the multiplex PCR reads, leaving out DNA. The table for this sample gives about 3,800 distinct CDR3 sequences. This clonotype shows up as medium-sized by frequency. Germline V gene data show CDR1 as LNHDA and CDR2 as SQIVND (reference sequence). The CDR3 has 13 residues. Each sample's input was 200 to 250 ng genomic DNA, 35,000 to 40,000 genome equivalents. This TCR was recovered from a human donor with an autoimmune cytopenia or autoimmune hepatitis (not recorded which). The V and J genes are TRBV19 and TRBJ1-1; the D gene TCRdb calls, TRBD1, cannot be checked with no DNA. The source material was peripheral blood. CDR3 loop: CASKTGVGTEAFF.